This T cell receptor (beta chain) emerged from a study of cytomegalovirus exposure and HLA in healthy donors. While the first cohort had 700 or so subjects, the donors belonged to the separate validation cohort of roughly 130 subjects. This clone was seen a few times. The CDR3 is 14 amino acids. Germline V gene lookup returns CDR1 SGHVS and CDR2 FQNEAQ. Trimming left V 5 bases short and J 4 bases short, with 12 bases between. Some clones are missing from TCRdb's copy, which holds only in-frame ones; the method was immunoSEQ multiplex PCR. The data show approximately 300,000 clones, about nine tenths seen once.

The specimen sequenced was PBMCs. This chain links TRBV7-8 with TRBJ1-5; no firm D call. The clonotype was recovered from a woman in her twenties or thirties in good health and CMV-seropositive. The CDR3 DNA reads as TGTGCCAGCAGCCCACGTCGCGGAAATCAGCCCCAGCATTTT. It encodes CASSPRRGNQPQHF.